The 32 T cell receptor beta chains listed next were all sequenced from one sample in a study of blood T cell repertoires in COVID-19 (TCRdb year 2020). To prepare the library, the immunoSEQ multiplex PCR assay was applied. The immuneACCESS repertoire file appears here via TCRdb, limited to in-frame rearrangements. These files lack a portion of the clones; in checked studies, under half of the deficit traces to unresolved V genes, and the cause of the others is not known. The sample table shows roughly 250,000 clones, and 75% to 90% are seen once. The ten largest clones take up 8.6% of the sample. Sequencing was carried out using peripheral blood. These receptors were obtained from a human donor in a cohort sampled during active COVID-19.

DNA for the CDR3: TGTGCCAGCAGCCAAGTAAGGCAGGGGAGCGGCTACACCTTC. It is translated as CASSQVRQGSGYTF. This chain links TRBV3-1 (or the pseudogene TRBV3-2) with TRBJ1-2; D may be TRBD1 (6 bases). The CDR3 extends over 14 amino acids. V lost 1 base to trimming and J lost 8 bases, with 14 bases between them. CDR1 and CDR2 (germline): LGHDT, YNNKEL (reference sequence).

The CDR3 loop is CASSPGLAGETQYF. As DNA, the CDR3 is TGTGCCAGCAGCCCGGGACTAGCGGGAGAGACCCAGTACTTC. V and J are TRBV9 and TRBJ2-5; 12 bases are a match to TRBD2. V trimming: 4 bases; J trimming: 4 bases; junction bases outside the gene matches: 2. The CDR3 is made up of 14 amino acids. Germline values: CDR1 SGDLS, CDR2 YYNGEE.

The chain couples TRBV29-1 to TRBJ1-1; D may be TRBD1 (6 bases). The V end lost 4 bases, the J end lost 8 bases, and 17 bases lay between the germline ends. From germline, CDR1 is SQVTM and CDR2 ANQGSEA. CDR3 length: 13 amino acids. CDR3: CSVGGQFRVEAFF. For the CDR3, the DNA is TGCAGCGTTGGGGGACAATTTCGCGTCGAAGCTTTCTTT.

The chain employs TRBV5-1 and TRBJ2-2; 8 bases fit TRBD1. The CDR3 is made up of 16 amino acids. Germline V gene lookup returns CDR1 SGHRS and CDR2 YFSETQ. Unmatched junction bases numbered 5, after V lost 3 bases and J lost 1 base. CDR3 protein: CASSSRGTGNTGELFF. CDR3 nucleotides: TGCGCCAGCAGCTCCAGAGGGACAGGGAACACCGGGGAGCTGTTTTTT.

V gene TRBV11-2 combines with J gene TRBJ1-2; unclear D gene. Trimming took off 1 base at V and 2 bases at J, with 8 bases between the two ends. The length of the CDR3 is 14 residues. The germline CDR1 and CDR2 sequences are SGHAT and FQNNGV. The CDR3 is CASSLGASNYGYTF. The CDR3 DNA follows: TGTGCCAGCAGCTTAGGGGCGTCAAACTATGGCTACACCTTC.

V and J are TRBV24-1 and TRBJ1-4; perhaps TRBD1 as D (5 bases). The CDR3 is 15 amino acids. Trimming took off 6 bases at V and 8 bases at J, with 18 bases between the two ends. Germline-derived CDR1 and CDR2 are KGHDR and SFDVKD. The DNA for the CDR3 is TGTGCCACCAGTCAGGATAACAGGAAAGGGGAAAAACTGTTTTTT. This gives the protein CATSQDNRKGEKLFF.

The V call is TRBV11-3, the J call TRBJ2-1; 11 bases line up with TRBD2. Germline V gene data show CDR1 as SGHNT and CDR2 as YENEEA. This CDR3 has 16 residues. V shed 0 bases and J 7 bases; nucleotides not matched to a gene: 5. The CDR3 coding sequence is TGTGCCAGCAGCTTAGACCGACTAGCGGGAAGAAATGAGCAGTTCTTC. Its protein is CASSLDRLAGRNEQFF.

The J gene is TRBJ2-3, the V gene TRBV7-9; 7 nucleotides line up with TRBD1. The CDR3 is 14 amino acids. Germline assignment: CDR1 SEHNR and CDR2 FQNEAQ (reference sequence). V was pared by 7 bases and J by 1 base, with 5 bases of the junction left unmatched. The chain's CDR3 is CASTRGQGTDTQYF. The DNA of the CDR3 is TGTGCCAGCACCAGAGGACAGGGCACAGATACGCAGTATTTT.

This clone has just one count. The CDR3 DNA follows: TGTGCCACCAGCGGACTAAGGACTGGGAACACTGAAGCTTTCTTT. Residues: CATSGLRTGNTEAFF. This sequence joins TRBV15 and TRBJ1-1; D not resolved. Germline assignment: CDR1 LNHNV and CDR2 YYDKDF (reference sequence). Deletions cut 5 bases from V and 1 base from J, with 14 bases between. CDR3 length: 15 residues.

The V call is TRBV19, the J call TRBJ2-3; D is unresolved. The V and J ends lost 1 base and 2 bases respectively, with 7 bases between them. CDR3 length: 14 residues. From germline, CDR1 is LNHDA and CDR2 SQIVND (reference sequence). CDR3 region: CASSIGRDTDTQYF. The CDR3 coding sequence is TGTGCCAGTAGTATAGGGAGAGACACAGATACGCAGTATTTT.

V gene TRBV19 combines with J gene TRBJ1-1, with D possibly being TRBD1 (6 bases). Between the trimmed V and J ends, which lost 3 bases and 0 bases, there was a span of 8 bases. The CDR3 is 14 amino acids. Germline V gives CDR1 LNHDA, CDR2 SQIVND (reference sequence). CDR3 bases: TGTGCCAGTAGTATGACAGGAGTGAACACTGAAGCTTTCTTT. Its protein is CASSMTGVNTEAFF.

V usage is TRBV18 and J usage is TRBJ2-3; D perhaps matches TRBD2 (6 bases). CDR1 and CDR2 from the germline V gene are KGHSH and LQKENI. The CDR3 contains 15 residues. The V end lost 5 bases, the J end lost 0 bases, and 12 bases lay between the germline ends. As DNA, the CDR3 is TGTGCCAGCTCAGGAGCGGGCGCGAGCACAGATACGCAGTATTTT. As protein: CASSGAGASTDTQYF. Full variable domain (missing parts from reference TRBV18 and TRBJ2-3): NAGVMQNPRHLVRRRGQEARLRCSPMKGHSHVYWYRQLPEEGLKFMVYLQKENIIDESGMPKERFSAEFPKEGPSILRIQQVVRGDSAAYFCASSGAGASTDTQYFGPGTRLTVL.

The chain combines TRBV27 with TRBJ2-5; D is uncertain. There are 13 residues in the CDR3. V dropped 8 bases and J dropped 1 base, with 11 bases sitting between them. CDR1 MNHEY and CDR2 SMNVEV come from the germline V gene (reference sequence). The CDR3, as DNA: TGTGCCAGCCGAGGCACGGCCCAAGAGACCCAGTACTTC. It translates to CASRGTAQETQYF.

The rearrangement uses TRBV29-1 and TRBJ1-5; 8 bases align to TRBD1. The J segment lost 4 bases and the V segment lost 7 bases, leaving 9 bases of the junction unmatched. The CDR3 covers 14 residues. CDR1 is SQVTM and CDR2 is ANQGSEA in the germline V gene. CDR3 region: CSAQTGDLNQPQHF. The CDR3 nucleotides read TGCAGCGCCCAGACAGGGGACTTGAATCAGCCCCAGCATTTT.

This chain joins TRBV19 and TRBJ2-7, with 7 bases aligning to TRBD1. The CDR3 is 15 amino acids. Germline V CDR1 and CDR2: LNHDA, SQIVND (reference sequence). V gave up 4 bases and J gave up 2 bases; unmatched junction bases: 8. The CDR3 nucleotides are TGTGCCAGTAGTACGATCGACAGGGTCCCCTACGAGCAGTACTTC. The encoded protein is CASSTIDRVPYEQYF.

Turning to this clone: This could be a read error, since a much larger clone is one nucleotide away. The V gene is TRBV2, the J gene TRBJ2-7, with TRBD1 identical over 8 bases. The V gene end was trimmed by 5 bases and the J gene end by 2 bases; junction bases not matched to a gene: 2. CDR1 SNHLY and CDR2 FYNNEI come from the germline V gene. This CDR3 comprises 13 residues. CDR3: CASSLQGAYEQYF. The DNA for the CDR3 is TGTGCCAGCAGTTTACAGGGGGCCTACGAGCAGTACTTC.

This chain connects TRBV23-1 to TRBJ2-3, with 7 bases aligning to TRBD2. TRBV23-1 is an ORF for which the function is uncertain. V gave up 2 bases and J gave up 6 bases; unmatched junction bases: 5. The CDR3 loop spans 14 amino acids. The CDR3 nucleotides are TGCGCCAGCAGTCAACGGGGAGGGGATGATACGCAGTATTTT. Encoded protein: CASSQRGGDDTQYF.

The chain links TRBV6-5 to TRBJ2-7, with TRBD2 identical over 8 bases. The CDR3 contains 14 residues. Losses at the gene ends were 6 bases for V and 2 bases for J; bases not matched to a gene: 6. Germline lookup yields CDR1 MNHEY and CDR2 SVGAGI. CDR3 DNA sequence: TGTGCCAGCAGCTTTAGCGGGAACCCCTACGAGCAGTACTTC. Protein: CASSFSGNPYEQYF.

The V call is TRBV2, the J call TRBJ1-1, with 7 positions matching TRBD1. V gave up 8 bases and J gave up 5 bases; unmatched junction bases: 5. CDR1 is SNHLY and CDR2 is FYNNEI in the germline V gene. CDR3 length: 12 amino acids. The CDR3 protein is CASAGGWTEAFF. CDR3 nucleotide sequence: TGTGCCAGCGCAGGGGGGTGGACTGAAGCTTTCTTT. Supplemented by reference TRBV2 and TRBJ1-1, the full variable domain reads EPEVTQTPSHQVTQMGQEVILRCVPISNHLYFYWYRQILGQKVEFLVSFYNNEISEKSEIFDDQFSVERPDGSNFTLKIRSTKLEDSAMYFCASAGGWTEAFFGQGTRLTVV.

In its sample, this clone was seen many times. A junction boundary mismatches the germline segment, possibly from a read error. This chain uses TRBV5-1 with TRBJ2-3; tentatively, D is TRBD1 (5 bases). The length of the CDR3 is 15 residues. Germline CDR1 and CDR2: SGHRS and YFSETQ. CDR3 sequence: CASTLVGRSTDTQYF. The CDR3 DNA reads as TGCGCCAGCACCTTGGTGGGGCGCAGCACAGATACGCAGTATTTT.

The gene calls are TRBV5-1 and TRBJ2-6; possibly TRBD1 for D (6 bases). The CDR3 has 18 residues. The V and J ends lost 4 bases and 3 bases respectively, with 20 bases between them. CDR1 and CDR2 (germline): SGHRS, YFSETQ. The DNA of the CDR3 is TGCGCCAGCAGCGGGGGCGCCCTCTTGGTTGGTGGGGCCAACGTCCTGACTTTC. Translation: CASSGGALLVGGANVLTF.

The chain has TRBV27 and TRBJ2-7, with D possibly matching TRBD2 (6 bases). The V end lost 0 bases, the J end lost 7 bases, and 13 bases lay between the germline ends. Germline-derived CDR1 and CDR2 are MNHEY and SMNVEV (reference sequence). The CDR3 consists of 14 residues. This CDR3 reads CASSLSGPEGEQYF. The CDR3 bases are TGTGCCAGCAGTTTATCGGGCCCGGAGGGGGAGCAGTACTTC.

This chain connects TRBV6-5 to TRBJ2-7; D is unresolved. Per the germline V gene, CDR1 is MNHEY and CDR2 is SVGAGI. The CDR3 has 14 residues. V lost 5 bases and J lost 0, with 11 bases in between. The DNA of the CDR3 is TGTGCCAGCAGTCCAACTACCGGCTCCTACGAGCAGTACTTC. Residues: CASSPTTGSYEQYF.

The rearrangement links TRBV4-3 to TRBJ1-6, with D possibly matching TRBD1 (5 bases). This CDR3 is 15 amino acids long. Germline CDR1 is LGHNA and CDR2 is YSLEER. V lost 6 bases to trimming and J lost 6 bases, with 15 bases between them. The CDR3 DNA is TGCGCCAGCAGTCTGACACAGGCTTCTAATTCACCCCTCCACTTT. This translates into CASSLTQASNSPLHF.

CDR3 DNA sequence: TGTGCCAGCTCACCAGCAAGGCTAGCGGGGGGCAATGAGCAGTTCTTC. Its protein product is CASSPARLAGGNEQFF. V is TRBV18 and J is TRBJ2-1; 11 nucleotides line up with TRBD2. V trimming: 2 bases; J trimming: 6 bases; junction bases outside the gene matches: 6. Germline assignment: CDR1 KGHSH and CDR2 LQKENI. The CDR3 sequence is 16 residues long.

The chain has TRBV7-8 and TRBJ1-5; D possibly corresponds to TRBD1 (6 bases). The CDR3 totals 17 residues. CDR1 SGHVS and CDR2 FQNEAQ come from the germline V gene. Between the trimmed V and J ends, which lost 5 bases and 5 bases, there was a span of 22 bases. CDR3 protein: CASSRGLGQGSYQPQHF. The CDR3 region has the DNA TGTGCCAGCAGCCGCGGATTAGGGCAGGGGTCTTATCAGCCCCAGCATTTT.

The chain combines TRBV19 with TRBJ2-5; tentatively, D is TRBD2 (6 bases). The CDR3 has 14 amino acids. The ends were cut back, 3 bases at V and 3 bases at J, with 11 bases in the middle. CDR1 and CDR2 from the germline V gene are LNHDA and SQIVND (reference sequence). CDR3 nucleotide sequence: TGTGCCAGTAGTATCCTCGGGGGAAAAGAGACCCAGTACTTC. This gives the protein CASSILGGKETQYF.

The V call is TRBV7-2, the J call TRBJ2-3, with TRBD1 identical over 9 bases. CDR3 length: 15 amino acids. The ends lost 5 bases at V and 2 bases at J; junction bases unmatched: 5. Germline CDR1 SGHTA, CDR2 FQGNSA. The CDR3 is CASSHGTGYTDTQYF. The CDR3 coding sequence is TGTGCCAGCAGCCACGGGACAGGGTACACAGATACGCAGTATTTT.

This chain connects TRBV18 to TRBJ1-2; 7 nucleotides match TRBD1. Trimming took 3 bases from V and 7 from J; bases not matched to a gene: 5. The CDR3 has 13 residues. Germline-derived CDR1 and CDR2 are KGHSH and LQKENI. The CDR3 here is CASSPGQDLGYTF. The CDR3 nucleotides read TGTGCCAGCTCACCCGGACAGGATCTTGGCTACACCTTC.

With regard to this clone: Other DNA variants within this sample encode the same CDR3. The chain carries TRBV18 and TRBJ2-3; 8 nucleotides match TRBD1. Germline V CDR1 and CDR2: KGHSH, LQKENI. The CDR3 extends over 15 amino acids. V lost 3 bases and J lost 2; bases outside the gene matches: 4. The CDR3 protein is CASSPGTGFTDTQYF. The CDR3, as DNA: TGTGCCAGCTCACCCGGGACAGGATTCACAGATACGCAGTATTTT.

CDR3 sequence: CASSFRGYNSPLHF. CDR3 DNA sequence: TGTGCCAGCAGTTTTAGAGGGTATAATTCACCCCTCCACTTT. V usage is TRBV27 and J usage is TRBJ1-6; D unclear. V was clipped by 3 bases and J by 4 bases, with 7 bases between them. The CDR3 length is 14 residues. Germline V gives CDR1 MNHEY, CDR2 SMNVEV (reference sequence).

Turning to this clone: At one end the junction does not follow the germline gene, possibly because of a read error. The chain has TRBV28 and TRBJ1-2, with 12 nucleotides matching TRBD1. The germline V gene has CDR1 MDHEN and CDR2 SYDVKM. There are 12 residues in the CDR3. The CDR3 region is CASSGGQGARNF. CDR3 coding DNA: TGTGCCAGCAGTGGGGGACAGGGGGCGAGGAACTTC.